This TCR beta chain is drawn from a study of post-analysis software for immune sequencing data. Study background: The study covered relapsing-remitting, secondary progressive and progressive-relapsing courses of multiple sclerosis. Findings and caveats of the study: Significantly lower normalized Chao1 diversity was seen in multiple sclerosis patients than in controls. Strong co-clustering by F measure linked samples that shared a preparation batch.

Turning to this clonotype: Its antigen is unidentified.

Presence of unique molecular identifiers characterized the TCR beta cDNA libraries. In TCRdb, the PCR reads were re-called with MiXCR into one record per CDR3 protein. The data hold 750,000 to 950,000 distinct CDR3 sequences, with roughly 50% observed a single time. Material for sequencing was blood. The origin of this receptor is a girl aged 5 to 17 with multiple sclerosis.

CDR3 bases: TGTGCCAGCAGTGAAATTACACCCAGCCAAGAGACCCAGTACTTC. Amino acid sequence: CASSEITPSQETQYF. V usage is TRBV6-1 and J usage is TRBJ2-5; no clear D. V was trimmed by 2 bases and J by 1 base, leaving 11 bases between them. Germline CDR1 and CDR2: MNHNS and SASEGT. The CDR3 spans 15 residues.